The text below deals with one T cell receptor (beta chain). It lacks a known antigen. The read halts 3 residues ahead of the CDR3 end, with the missing end drawn from the germline J gene. Spanning cysteine to phenylalanine, the CDR3 consists of 17 amino acids. Shown are 42 bases from within the CDR3, in frame from base 1. For this chain, trimming is 3 bases at the V end and 2 bases at the J end, and the number of junction bases without a gene match is 9. In the germline V gene, CDR1 corresponds to KGHSH and CDR2 to LQKENI. The immunoSEQ assay used multiplex PCR to amplify TCR beta CDR3 regions from an average of around 1,200 ng of genomic DNA per sample. Primer bias was corrected in the assay by using a complete synthetic TCR repertoire to establish an amplification baseline. The amplicons were sequenced on the Illumina platform. Under the source paper's analysis protocol: Sequences were error-corrected by clustering with frequency ratios and a modified nearest-neighbor algorithm, then analyzed in the immunoSEQ Analyzer with IMGT gene definitions. TCR richness and evenness were averaged over 20 rarefaction repeats at each rarefaction depth, excluding samples with fewer sequences than the depth. Wilcoxon rank sum tests with FDR correction were used to compare relative abundances of V, D and J genes between the groups. For the blinded duplicates, the intraclass correlation was 95.6% for TCR richness and averaged roughly 79% across more than 60 gene segments. TCRdb carries this immuneACCESS record with in-frame sequences only. Its versions omit some clonotypes, under half of them owing to an unresolved V gene in the studies checked, with the rest unexplained. That table is the source of V, J and clone size, and D and trimming were worked out from the DNA. This specimen's table enumerates roughly 20,000 clones. The ten top clones hold about 4.6% of the sample.

The sample is drawn from a study of T cells in women clearing cervical HPV infection (dated by TCRdb to 2016 to 2018). A note on the overall study: The cases were some 25 women with histologically confirmed HPV16-related CIN3 or worse, and 2 of these cases were invasive cancers. Nested within Costa Rica's Guanacaste HPV Natural History Study, an exploratory proof-of-principle case-control study compared TCR repertoires across cervical HPV16 outcomes. Blood from cases was drawn at the visit where the lesion was first identified, while blood from controls was drawn once the infection was no longer detected. Five blinded duplicates per group were added as quality controls, so that about 60 samples were obtained: 50 or so participants and around 10 replicates. Because only a few women had HLA typing data, the possibility that HLA type acted as a confounder could not be ruled out. The 20 to 25 controls were women who cleared a single incident HPV16 infection within 12 months without developing precancer or cancer. Cases had a median age of almost 35 years and controls had a median age of 38, with no significant differences in baseline characteristics. In the parent cohort, 9,000 to 13,000 women aged 18 or older were enrolled in Guanacaste, Costa Rica, during about 1993 to 1995 and were followed for over six years. Cases and controls were matched on year of sample collection and on age within five years. For cases, a median interval of approximately 150 days, with an interquartile range of 90 to 200 days, was observed between lesion detection and blood sampling. Overall study outcomes, separate from this receptor: Cases had lower TRBV6-7 relative abundance than controls (0.11% versus 0.16%; Bonferroni P = 0.0008). Because the number of T cells per sample was unknown, the richness differences could reflect varying T-cell content rather than repertoire biology. Random forest classifiers combining richness and V gene abundances distinguished cases from controls with an estimated AUC of more than 0.8. The cross-sectional design could not show whether the associations came before the infection or were a result of it, and neither effector/memory subsets nor HPV-specific T cells were isolated. Across sequencing depths, CIN3+ cases showed significantly higher TCR repertoire richness than controls, but evenness did not differ between the groups.

Every participant had a single incident cervical HPV16 infection, and women with prevalent HPV16 infections were excluded. Cervical HPV DNA was detected with MY09/MY11 PCR, and genotyping was done by dot-blot hybridization. Around 16 mL of heparinized blood were centrifuged, and the buffy coat was aliquoted, frozen at -30°C, then stored at -80°C. QIAGEN kits were used to extract genomic DNA from buffy coat specimens. Sequenced material: blood buffy coat. The V gene is TRBV18 and the J gene is TRBJ1-5, with 8 junctional bases fitting TRBD1. This clonotype originated in a woman aged 18 to 69 with a cervical HPV16 infection that either progressed to CIN3+ or cleared (not recorded which). Partial CDR3 DNA: TGTGCCAGCTCACCTACCCCCACAGGGGGAGGCAATCAGCCC. The encoded protein is CASSPTPTGGGNQP. From start to end, the CDR3 is CASSPTPTGGGNQPQHF.